The 8 T cell receptor beta chains below all came from one sample that was sequenced in a study of blood T cell repertoires in COVID-19. Assay used: immunoSEQ multiplex PCR; TCRdb lists only in-frame clones, some missing. The sample has about 200,000 clones, about nine tenths seen once; the top ten hold roughly 0.69%. Sequencing used peripheral blood. These receptors came from a man in his forties with acute or convalescent COVID-19.

The CDR3 DNA sequence: TGTGCCTGGAGTGTAGGGGGGGGCCTCCAAACGCAGTATTTT. Its translation is CAWSVGGGLQTQYF. The chain is built from TRBV30 and TRBJ2-3; a weak D match, TRBD2 (7 bases). Trimming left V 0 bases short and J 9 bases short, with 16 bases between. The germline gives CDR1 GTSNPN, CDR2 SVGIG (reference sequence). The length of the CDR3 is 14 residues.

This chain joins TRBV30 and TRBJ2-1; a weak D match, TRBD2 (6 bases). The germline V and J ends were trimmed by 0 bases and 10 bases, with 22 bases remaining between them. In germline, CDR1 is GTSNPN, CDR2 SVGIG (reference sequence). The CDR3 has 16 amino acids. CDR3 sequence: CAWSVPIGSASSEQFF. CDR3 bases: TGTGCCTGGAGTGTACCGATCGGGAGCGCCTCCAGCGAGCAGTTCTTC.

The CDR3 bases are TGTGCCAGCAGCGCCGGATCCGGGACAGTGAACACTGAAGCTTTCTTT. This translates into CASSAGSGTVNTEAFF. This chain connects TRBV9 to TRBJ1-1; TRBD1 aligns across 7 bases. The CDR3 loop spans 16 amino acids. Looked up from germline, CDR1 is SGDLS and CDR2 is YYNGEE. V lost 3 bases, J lost 0 bases, and 8 bases stayed unmatched.

The rearrangement uses TRBV4-1 and TRBJ2-1; 8 bases line up with TRBD2. Germline assignment: CDR1 MGHRA and CDR2 YSYEKL. V was clipped by 5 bases and J by 1 base; unmatched bases: 10. The CDR3 contains 17 residues. The chain's CDR3 is CASSFQPGLESYNEQFF. As DNA, the CDR3 is TGCGCCAGCAGCTTCCAGCCGGGACTAGAATCCTACAATGAGCAGTTCTTC.

This chain uses TRBV9 with TRBJ2-2; D remains unclear. The germline V gene encodes CDR1 SGDLS and CDR2 YYNGEE. The CDR3 extends over 16 amino acids. V lost 0 bases to trimming and J lost 0 bases, with 9 bases between them. Written as DNA, the CDR3 is TGTGCCAGCAGCGTAGTGGCAGATCCGAACACCGGGGAGCTGTTTTTT. The encoded protein is CASSVVADPNTGELFF.

Only one count was recorded for this clone. The genes are TRBV19 and TRBJ1-1, with 7 bases matching TRBD1. The V and J ends lost 2 bases and 3 bases, in that order; junction bases with no gene match: 6. Germline assignment: CDR1 LNHDA and CDR2 SQIVND (reference sequence). This CDR3 region has 15 residues. For the CDR3, the DNA is TGTGCCAGTAGTATAACCTGGACAGGTCACACTGAAGCTTTCTTT. Its translation is CASSITWTGHTEAFF.

This chain uses TRBV10-3 with TRBJ1-4; D is unclear. V was shortened by 0 bases and J by 0 bases, with 5 bases between the two germline ends. CDR1 and CDR2 from the germline V gene are ENHRY and SYGVKD. The CDR3 has 15 residues. The CDR3 region is CAISESSSTNEKLFF. The CDR3 DNA reads as TGTGCCATCAGTGAGTCATCCTCAACTAATGAAAAACTGTTTTTT.

This chain uses TRBV4-1 with TRBJ1-6, with 9 bases matching TRBD1. V shed 1 base, J shed 6 bases, and the junction held 4 bases outside the gene matches. CDR1 MGHRA and CDR2 YSYEKL come from the germline V gene. The CDR3 runs to 16 residues. CDR3 coding DNA: TGCGCCAGCAGCCAAGGACAGGGGGTCAGTAATTCACCCCTCCACTTT. Its protein is CASSQGQGVSNSPLHF.